The next 14 T cell receptor beta chains were all read from a single sample in a study of CD8+ T cells in alopecia areata. Extracted RNA was reverse transcribed, and the resulting cDNA served as sequencing template. Assay used: immunoSEQ multiplex PCR; TCRdb lists only in-frame clones, some missing. The sample includes 110,000 to 150,000 clones, roughly 46% of them seen just once. The specimen was CD4+ T cells sorted from blood, collected at week 0. Receptors were obtained from a human donor with alopecia areata.

The table lists this clone with a few counts. Here the CDR3 reads CAWSVGTRPTDTQYF. In nucleotides, the CDR3 is TGTGCCTGGAGTGTCGGGACTAGGCCCACAGATACGCAGTATTTT. The gene calls are TRBV30 and TRBJ2-3; 8 positions agree with TRBD2. This CDR3 has 15 amino acids. V was clipped by 0 bases and J by 2 bases; unmatched bases: 4. Germline CDR1 is GTSNPN and CDR2 is SVGIG (reference sequence).

This clone has only a few counts. The chain employs TRBV29-1 and TRBJ2-7; 7 bases align to TRBD1. The trim removed 3 bases at V and 5 bases at J, leaving 10 bases unmatched. The CDR3 runs to 14 residues. Germline V gene data show CDR1 as SQVTM and CDR2 as ANQGSEA. The CDR3 loop reads CSVEPPGQTNEQYF. Here the CDR3 DNA reads TGCAGCGTTGAGCCCCCGGGACAGACAAACGAGCAGTACTTC.

This rearrangement joins TRBV5-1 to TRBJ1-5; D is possibly TRBD1 (6 bases). Per the germline V gene, CDR1 is SGHRS and CDR2 is YFSETQ. This CDR3 region has 15 residues. V was pared by 4 bases and J by 4 bases, with 15 bases between. CDR3 loop: CASSPTGARNQPQHF. In nucleotides, the CDR3 is TGCGCCAGCAGCCCGACGGGGGCTAGAAATCAGCCCCAGCATTTT.

The chain links TRBV27 to TRBJ1-5, with D possibly TRBD1 on 6 matching bases. V was shortened by 6 bases and J by 10 bases, with 13 bases between the two germline ends. The CDR3 extends over 12 amino acids. Germline V lookup: CDR1 MNHEY, CDR2 SMNVEV (reference sequence). The CDR3 loop reads CASSDGGLPQHF. CDR3 sequence (DNA): TGTGCCAGCAGCGATGGGGGGCTTCCCCAGCATTTT.

The chain employs TRBV30 and TRBJ1-2; D remains unclear. Germline CDR1 and CDR2: GTSNPN and SVGIG (reference sequence). Trimming pared 1 base from V and 0 bases from J, leaving 6 bases between. The CDR3 totals 13 residues. The CDR3 DNA sequence: TGTGCCTGGAGTGACAGCTCTAACTATGGCTACACCTTC. It translates to CAWSDSSNYGYTF.

This clone was detected only a few times. This chain links TRBV7-9 with TRBJ2-7; the match to TRBD1 covers 9 bases. V shed 5 bases, J shed 5 bases, and the junction held 7 bases outside the gene matches. CDR1 is SEHNR and CDR2 is FQNEAQ in the germline V gene (reference sequence). This CDR3 contains 14 residues. CDR3 sequence reads: CASSRRRDRDEQYF. CDR3 DNA sequence: TGTGCCAGCAGCCGGCGCCGGGACAGGGACGAGCAGTACTTC.

The chain couples TRBV28 to TRBJ2-3; 8 bases line up with TRBD1. CDR1 and CDR2 from the germline V gene are MDHEN and SYDVKM. The CDR3 totals 16 residues. Germline trimming cut 7 bases from V and 2 bases from J; bases unmatched to any gene: 11. Here the CDR3 reads CASTPGRGRATDTQYF. The CDR3 nucleotides read TGTGCCAGCACCCCCGGCAGGGGGCGGGCCACAGATACGCAGTATTTT.

The rearrangement uses TRBV11-2 and TRBJ2-2; 13 nucleotides align to TRBD2. The CDR3 is 15 amino acids. CDR1 SGHAT and CDR2 FQNNGV come from the germline V gene. V was pared by 6 bases and J by 6 bases, with 4 bases of the junction left unmatched. The CDR3 DNA reads as TGTGCCAGCAGACAAGGACTAGCGGGGGCCGGGGAGCTGTTTTTT. It specifies CASRQGLAGAGELFF.

CDR3 loop: CASSLLAGGTSSYEQYF. In DNA form, the CDR3 reads TGCGCCAGCAGCTTGTTAGCGGGAGGGACCTCCTCCTACGAGCAGTACTTC. V and J are TRBV5-1 and TRBJ2-7; TRBD2 matches at 11 bases. V gave up 1 base and J gave up 0 bases; unmatched junction bases: 6. This CDR3 is built from 17 residues. CDR1 is SGHRS, CDR2 YFSETQ, per germline. The full variable domain, rest sourced from reference TRBV5-1 and TRBJ2-7, is KAGVTQTPRYLIKTRGQQVTLSCSPISGHRSVSWYQQTPGQGLQFLFEYFSETQRNKGNFPGRFSGRQFSNSRSEMNVSTLELGDSALYLCASSLLAGGTSSYEQYFGPGTRLTVT.

The V gene is TRBV29-1, the J gene TRBJ2-7; TRBD2 matches at 7 bases. The length of the CDR3 is 14 residues. The J segment lost 6 bases and the V segment lost 6 bases, leaving 14 bases of the junction unmatched. The germline CDR1 and CDR2 sequences are SQVTM and ANQGSEA. CDR3 region: CSVRSGGREGEQYF. CDR3 nucleotide sequence: TGCAGCGTCAGGTCGGGAGGACGTGAGGGCGAGCAGTACTTC.

The CDR3 DNA is TGTGCCAGCAGCCAATTAATAAGGCGGGAGGGCCACAATGAGCAGTTCTTC. It is translated as CASSQLIRREGHNEQFF. The chain has TRBV14 and TRBJ2-1; 9 bases are shared with TRBD2. The V gene end was trimmed by 2 bases and the J gene end by 5 bases; junction bases not matched to a gene: 10. CDR3 length: 17 amino acids. From germline, CDR1 is SGHDN and CDR2 FVKESK.

This chain links TRBV25-1 with TRBJ2-7, with D tentatively TRBD1 (5 bases). With 3 bases removed from V and 1 base from J, the gap between germline ends came to 13 bases. Germline loops: CDR1 MGHDK, CDR2 SYGVNS. CDR3 size: 15 residues. The CDR3 reads CASSDRAAISYEQYF. CDR3 nucleotides: TGTGCCAGCAGTGACAGGGCGGCTATATCCTACGAGCAGTACTTC.

This clone was seen a few times. The sample carries other DNA sequences with the same CDR3. The rearrangement uses TRBV29-1 and TRBJ2-5; D remains ambiguous. The V gene's germline CDR1 is SQVTM and CDR2 ANQGSEA. The V and J ends lost 6 bases and 5 bases respectively, with 10 bases between them. The CDR3 consists of 11 residues. The CDR3 is CSVADGETQYF. In DNA form, the CDR3 reads TGCAGCGTCGCAGATGGCGAGACCCAGTACTTC. Together with reference TRBV29-1 and TRBJ2-5, the CDR3 gives the full variable domain: SAVISQKPSRDICQRGTSLTIQCQVDSQVTMMFWYRQQPGQSLTLIATANQGSEATYESGFVIDKFPISRPNLTFSTLTVSNMSPEDSSIYLCSVADGETQYFGPGTRLLVL.

This rearrangement joins TRBV18 to TRBJ2-5; perhaps TRBD2 as D (6 bases). Germline V gene lookup returns CDR1 KGHSH and CDR2 LQKENI. This CDR3 contains 15 residues. Deletions cut 1 base from V and 4 bases from J, with 13 bases between. CDR3: CASSPQTGARETQYF. Written as DNA, the CDR3 is TGTGCCAGCTCACCACAGACGGGAGCGAGAGAGACCCAGTACTTC.